Listed below are T cell receptor beta chains from one sample, sequenced in a study of CD8 T cells in ankylosing spondylitis. TCRdb independently ran MiXCR on the 5' RACE reads; one entry per CDR3 protein. The top ten clones hold 0.95% to 1.4% of a sample with 350,000 or so distinct CDR3 sequences, approximately 14% of them seen once. The sequenced sample consisted of blood, either unsorted or a sorted T cell fraction (not recorded which). The receptors originated from a male donor with ankylosing spondylitis or in good health (not recorded which). Both conserved end residues are part of each CDR3. The order of the fields is V gene, D gene, CDR3 protein. D genes are given only for firm matches.

TRBV5-1,NA,CASSFGWGGELFF
TRBV10-3,NA,CAISESKNQPQHF
TRBV6-2/TRBV6-3,NA,CASGGYEQYF
TRBV9,NA,CASSSSDTEAFF
TRBV5-1,NA,CASNSGDITWNTEAFF
TRBV20-1,NA,CSVQVPGSGELFF
TRBV24-1,NA,CATSDSDTTSDEQFF
TRBV15,NA,CATSRFRADNEQFF
TRBV12-3/TRBV12-4,NA,CASSFRGVPSYEQYF
TRBV10-1,NA,CASSENGNEKLFF
TRBV11-3,TRBD2,CASSIWGTSGVYEQFF
TRBV7-9,NA,CASSLRSKPNTEAFF
TRBV4-2,TRBD2,CASSQDDLRGSAGTSGINEQFF
TRBV4-1,TRBD1,CASSHKTGPDTGELFF
TRBV9,TRBD2,CASSVVGGSRHGELFF
TRBV27,TRBD1,CASRRTGSFGGYTF
TRBV20-1,NA,CSARVEGPRTQYF
TRBV6-1,NA,CASSRTGFAEAFF
TRBV11-1,TRBD1,CASSPLTGTGGDTNYGYTF
TRBV12-3/TRBV12-4,NA,CASRPTGSGYNEQFF
TRBV12-3/TRBV12-4,TRBD1,CASTTGAVGTDTQYF
TRBV3-1,NA,CASSQLGVEQYF
TRBV7-9,NA,CASSPGLATGELFF
TRBV5-6,NA,CASSLLEYEQYF
TRBV5-1,NA,CASSPTGLSGNTIYF
TRBV12-3/TRBV12-4,NA,CASSPSGSGVGYTF
TRBV11-1,TRBD2,CASSSPDGLAGVTGELFF
TRBV5-1,NA,CASSLDTQNTEAFF
TRBV5-1,NA,CASSLDRVRTEAFF
TRBV10-3,TRBD2,CAISGTSDSNEQYF
TRBV7-8,TRBD2,CASSLGFLIAGVETQYF
TRBV20-1,NA,CSARETNEQYF
TRBV7-9,NA,CASSLSLGNTEAFF
TRBV12-5,TRBD2,CASGLLGTSGAKDTQYF
TRBV5-1,TRBD2,CASSLSGGAYNEQFF
TRBV11-2,TRBD1,CASSYSTGAIINSPLHF
TRBV20-1,TRBD2,CSARASGGGYEQYF
TRBV12-3/TRBV12-4,TRBD1,CASTDRAGYEQYF
TRBV20-1,TRBD2,CSARVRVAGYEQYF
TRBV5-1,TRBD2,CASSLALAGGEEQYF
TRBV20-1,TRBD2,CSAREPRLAGGSDTQYF
TRBV12-3/TRBV12-4,TRBD2,CASSLDGGAEQFF
TRBV5-1,TRBD1,CASSLGSGGSNSPLHF